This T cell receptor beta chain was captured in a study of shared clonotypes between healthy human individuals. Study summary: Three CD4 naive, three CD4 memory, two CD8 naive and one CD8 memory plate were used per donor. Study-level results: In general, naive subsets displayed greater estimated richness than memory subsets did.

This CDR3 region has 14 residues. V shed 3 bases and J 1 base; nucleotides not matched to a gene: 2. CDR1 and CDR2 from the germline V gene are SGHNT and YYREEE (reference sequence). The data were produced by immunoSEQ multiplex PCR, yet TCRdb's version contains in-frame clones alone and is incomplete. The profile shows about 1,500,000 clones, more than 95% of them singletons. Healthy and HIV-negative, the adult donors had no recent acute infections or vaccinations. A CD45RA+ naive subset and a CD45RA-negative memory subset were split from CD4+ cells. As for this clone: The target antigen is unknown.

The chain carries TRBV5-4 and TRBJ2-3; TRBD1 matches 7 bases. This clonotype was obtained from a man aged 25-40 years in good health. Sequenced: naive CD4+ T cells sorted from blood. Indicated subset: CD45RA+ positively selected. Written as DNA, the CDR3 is TGTGCCAGCAGCTCAGGGGGAGGCACAGATACGCAGTATTTT. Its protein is CASSSGGGTDTQYF.